The source of this TCR beta chain is a study of blood T cells in healthy people across ages. This clonotype came up a few times. With 6 bases clipped from V and 0 bases from J, the junction kept 8 bases outside the gene matches. From germline, CDR1 is SGHTA and CDR2 FQGNSA. The CDR3 sequence is 15 residues long. Using a J-beta primer mix together with a sample-barcoded 5' primer, a second PCR was run for roughly 7 to 12 cycles. MiXCR was run by TCRdb on the 5' RACE reads, yielding one entry per CDR3 protein. The data contain 1.5 million to 2 million distinct CDR3 sequences, approximately 30% of them singletons.

The source is a woman aged 25-40 years in good health. This chain links TRBV7-2 with TRBJ2-7; TRBD2 matches at 7 bases. The sample consisted of blood. The CDR3: CASRLKRGPSYEQYF. In DNA form, the CDR3 reads TGTGCCAGCAGGTTGAAGCGGGGACCCTCCTACGAGCAGTACTTC.